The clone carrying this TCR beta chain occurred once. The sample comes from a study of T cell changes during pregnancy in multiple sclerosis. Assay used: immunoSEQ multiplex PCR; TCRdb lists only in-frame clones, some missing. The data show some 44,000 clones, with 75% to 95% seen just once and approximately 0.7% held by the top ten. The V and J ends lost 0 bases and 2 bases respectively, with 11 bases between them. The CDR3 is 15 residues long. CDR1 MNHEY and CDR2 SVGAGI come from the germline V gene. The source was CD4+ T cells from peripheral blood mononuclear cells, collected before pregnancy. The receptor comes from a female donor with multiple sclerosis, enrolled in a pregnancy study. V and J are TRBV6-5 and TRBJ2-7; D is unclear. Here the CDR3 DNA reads TGTGCCAGCAGTTACTCATTCACAGATCCCTACGAGCAGTACTTC. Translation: CASSYSFTDPYEQYF.